The 20 T cell receptor beta chains reported below all come from one sample, sequenced in a study of T cell responses to AZD1222 COVID-19 vaccine (dated by TCRdb to about 2021). Receptor amplification or capture employed the immunoSEQ multiplex PCR assay. TCRdb holds this immuneACCESS table with in-frame rearrangements only. Some clones are missing; in checked studies, unresolved V genes explain under half, and the rest has no known cause. In this sample the table shows 95,000 to 150,000 clones, approximately 89% of which occur a single time. The top ten clones comprise roughly 4.4% of the sample. This specimen's time point label, interpreted: about 28 days (+/-7) after the second vaccine dose. Sequenced material: peripheral blood, taken 28 days after the second AZD1222 dose. These receptors all stem from an adult who received the AZD1222 COVID-19 vaccine.

This clone appeared once. This chain connects TRBV21-1 to TRBJ2-2; the table's D gene call, TRBD1, was not cross checked with the DNA. TRBV21-1 is annotated as a pseudogene. The CDR3 length is 16 residues. CDR3 sequence reads: CASSAYYRGHTGELFF. The CDR3 DNA reads TGTGCCAGCAGCGCGTACTACAGGGGTCATACCGGGGAGCTGTTTTTT.

This chain connects TRBV5-1 to TRBJ2-5; 12 bases map to TRBD2. Germline CDR1 SGHRS, CDR2 YFSETQ. V shed 0 bases, J shed 0 bases, and the junction held 9 bases outside the gene matches. CDR3 length: 19 residues. The chain's CDR3 is CASSLVLAGGYNYQETQYF. CDR3 DNA sequence: TGCGCCAGCAGCTTGGTACTAGCGGGGGGCTACAACTACCAAGAGACCCAGTACTTC.

The rearrangement uses TRBV6-5 and TRBJ2-5, with a tentative D call TRBD1 (6 bases). The CDR3 covers 13 residues. Germline CDR1 reads MNHEY; CDR2 reads SVGAGI. Trimming removed 2 bases from V and 2 bases from J, with 6 bases in between. CDR3 region: CASSYQGQETQYF. The CDR3 region has the DNA TGTGCCAGCAGTTACCAGGGGCAAGAGACCCAGTACTTC.

The V gene is TRBV11-2, the J gene TRBJ2-2; 11 bases align to TRBD1. This CDR3 spans 15 amino acids. Germline trimming cut 4 bases from V and 6 bases from J; bases unmatched to any gene: 4. The germline V gene encodes CDR1 SGHAT and CDR2 FQNNGV. The DNA for the CDR3 is TGTGCCAGCAGCTACGGGACAGGGGGTCCCGGGGAGCTGTTTTTT. Its protein product is CASSYGTGGPGELFF.

The V and J genes are TRBV5-5 and TRBJ2-7; 13 bases map to TRBD2. After removal of 5 bases from V and 2 bases from J, the junction contained 4 bases not matched to a gene. The CDR3 contains 15 residues. Germline V lookup: CDR1 SGHKS, CDR2 YYEKEE (reference sequence). DNA of the CDR3: TGTGCCAGCAGAAAGACTAGCGGGGGGACCTACGAGCAGTACTTC. Protein: CASRKTSGGTYEQYF.

The V and J genes are TRBV29-1 and TRBJ2-2; no definite D call. V shed 5 bases and J shed 0 bases, with 10 bases lying between them. CDR1 SQVTM and CDR2 ANQGSEA come from the germline V gene. The CDR3 contains 14 residues. CDR3 nucleotides: TGCAGCGTTCAGCCCCAGACGAACACCGGGGAGCTGTTTTTT. Residues: CSVQPQTNTGELFF.

The chain recombines TRBV19 with TRBJ2-5; the match to TRBD1 covers 10 bases. From germline, CDR1 is LNHDA and CDR2 SQIVND (reference sequence). The CDR3 sequence is 14 residues long. The J segment lost 7 bases and the V segment lost 9 bases, leaving 11 bases of the junction unmatched. CDR3 in amino acids: CASHRDRGLGTQYF. CDR3 nucleotides: TGTGCCAGCCACCGGGACAGGGGCCTGGGGACCCAGTACTTC.

The rearrangement uses TRBV6-5 and TRBJ1-5; 9 bases map to TRBD1. The CDR3 consists of 15 residues. Germline V CDR1 and CDR2: MNHEY, SVGAGI. V gave up 7 bases and J gave up 0 bases; unmatched junction bases: 4. The CDR3 is CASTPTGGSNQPQHF. The CDR3 coding sequence is TGTGCCAGCACCCCGACAGGGGGTAGCAATCAGCCCCAGCATTTT.

This clone was detected a few times. The rearrangement joins TRBV9 to TRBJ1-6; D is unresolved. Germline V gives CDR1 SGDLS, CDR2 YYNGEE. V shed 0 bases and J shed 9 bases, with 10 bases lying between them. The CDR3 is 14 residues long. CDR3 sequence reads: CASSVEGLVSPLHF. For the CDR3, the DNA is TGTGCCAGCAGCGTAGAAGGGCTAGTTTCACCCCTCCACTTT. The variable domain in full, completed from reference TRBV9 and TRBJ1-6, reads DSGVTQTPKHLITATGQRVTLRCSPRSGDLSVYWYQQSLDQGLQFLIQYYNGEERAKGNILERFSAQQFPDLHSELNLSSLELGDSALYFCASSVEGLVSPLHFGNGTRLTVT.

The chain is built from TRBV6-5 and TRBJ1-5; unclear D gene. V was pared by 7 bases and J by 0 bases, with 10 bases between. CDR3 length: 14 amino acids. Per germline, CDR1 MNHEY and CDR2 SVGAGI. CDR3 nucleotide sequence: TGTGCCAGCACTCTGGATTATAGCAATCAGCCCCAGCATTTT. Protein: CASTLDYSNQPQHF.

The chain uses TRBV10-3 and TRBJ1-4, with D tentatively TRBD1 (5 bases). Trimming stripped 10 bases from V and 0 bases from J, with 12 bases between. This CDR3 comprises 14 residues. Germline V gene sequence: CDR1 ENHRY, CDR2 SYGVKD. CDR3 sequence (DNA): TGTGCCACCCGGATGGGGGCAACTAATGAAAAACTGTTTTTT. Its translation is CATRMGATNEKLFF.

This rearrangement joins TRBV7-9 to TRBJ2-4, with TRBD1 as a possible D gene (6 bases). Germline V CDR1 and CDR2: SEHNR, FQNEAQ (reference sequence). The V end lost 5 bases, the J end lost 0 bases, and 11 bases lay between the germline ends. The CDR3 is made up of 15 amino acids. The CDR3 sequence is CASSPTGLAKNIQYF. Written as DNA, the CDR3 is TGTGCCAGCAGCCCTACAGGGTTAGCCAAAAACATTCAGTACTTC.

The chain carries TRBV11-2 and TRBJ2-7; D ambiguous. This CDR3 has 14 amino acids. V was pared by 6 bases and J by 7 bases, with 19 bases between. The germline V gene has CDR1 SGHAT and CDR2 FQNNGV. The CDR3 region is CASRPQPTGGEQYF. For the CDR3, the DNA is TGTGCCAGCAGGCCGCAACCCACCGGTGGTGAGCAGTACTTC.

This clone was seen only once. The rearrangement uses TRBV27 and TRBJ2-7; D possibly corresponds to TRBD2 (6 bases). Per germline, CDR1 MNHEY and CDR2 SMNVEV (reference sequence). The length of the CDR3 is 13 residues. V dropped 6 bases and J dropped 6 bases, with 15 bases sitting between them. The CDR3 bases are TGTGCCAGCAGGGGGACTGGTTCTCTCGAGCAGTACTTC. Translating it yields CASRGTGSLEQYF.

The rearrangement links TRBV6-5 to TRBJ2-6; no definite D call. The germline V gene encodes CDR1 MNHEY and CDR2 SVGAGI. V was cut by 4 bases and J by 0 bases, with 7 bases left in between. This CDR3 is built from 15 residues. The DNA of the CDR3 is TGTGCCAGCAGTTTTTCGGACTCTGGGGCCAACGTCCTGACTTTC. It specifies CASSFSDSGANVLTF.

V usage is TRBV11-2 and J usage is TRBJ2-3, with TRBD2 as a possible D gene (5 bases). V lost 5 bases and J lost 2, with 11 bases in between. The germline V gene has CDR1 SGHAT and CDR2 FQNNGV. There are 14 residues in the CDR3. CDR3: CASSRLIITDTQYF. In DNA form, the CDR3 reads TGTGCCAGCAGCCGACTAATAATCACAGATACGCAGTATTTT.

A few counts support this clone. The chain carries TRBV5-1 and TRBJ2-2, with D uncertain. The V and J ends lost 1 base and 2 bases respectively, with 12 bases between them. In germline, CDR1 is SGHRS, CDR2 YFSETQ. This CDR3 is 16 amino acids long. CDR3 sequence: CASSLLSQDNTGELFF. The CDR3 DNA follows: TGCGCCAGCAGCTTGCTCAGTCAGGATAACACCGGGGAGCTGTTTTTT.

The DNA of the CDR3 is TGCGCCAGCAGCCCCCGCGGGGGCGGAGATACGCAGTATTTT. Amino acid sequence: CASSPRGGGDTQYF. This chain links TRBV5-1 with TRBJ2-3, with D perhaps matching TRBD2 (7 bases). In germline, CDR1 is SGHRS, CDR2 YFSETQ. The CDR3 has 14 residues. V was clipped by 4 bases and J by 5 bases, with 14 bases between them.

This clone has just one count. The chain combines TRBV7-3 with TRBJ2-1; 7 nucleotides match TRBD2. The CDR3 loop spans 16 amino acids. With V trimmed by 5 bases and J by 4 bases, 11 bases remained unmatched. The V gene's germline CDR1 is SGHTA and CDR2 FQGTGA. The CDR3 sequence is CASSPMGGGGYNEQFF. Written as DNA, the CDR3 is TGTGCCAGCAGCCCGATGGGCGGGGGTGGTTACAATGAGCAGTTCTTC.

The CDR3 nucleotides are TGTGCCAGCAGCCAAGAGTGGACTAGCGGGGGCCTGTACCAAGAGACCCAGTACTTC. Protein product: CASSQEWTSGGLYQETQYF. This chain links TRBV4-2 with TRBJ2-5; TRBD2 agrees at 13 bases. V dropped 0 bases and J dropped 0; count of bases not matched to a gene: 7. The length of the CDR3 is 19 residues. In germline, CDR1 is LGHNA, CDR2 YNFKEQ.